In its sample, the clone carrying this T cell receptor (beta chain) was seen many times. The antigen is not known. TCRdb passed the RT-PCR reads through MiXCR, listing each CDR3 protein once. The sample carries a few hundred thousand distinct CDR3 sequences, approximately 7.8% recorded once. This specimen comes from a study of response to subunit inactivated influenza vaccine. This CDR3 comprises 14 residues. The V gene's germline CDR1 is DFQATT and CDR2 SNEGSKA (reference sequence). V gave up 4 bases and J gave up 8 bases, with 20 bases separating them. Overall study results and limits: Authors proposed each seasonal influenza vaccination draws in few new T cells.

This specimen consisted of PBMCs from blood, obtained around 25 months after vaccination. The genes are TRBV20-1 and TRBJ1-2; D gene unclear. This sequence originates from a man aged 45 to 75 who received an inactivated influenza vaccine. The CDR3, as DNA: TGCAGTGCTATGGGCGAGGCTTACCTCAGGGGCTACACCTTC. Protein: CSAMGEAYLRGYTF.